This T cell receptor (beta chain) was captured in a study of Tregs in tolerant kidney transplant recipients. Thawed PBMCs were FACS-sorted into unstimulated CD4+CD25+CD127- regulatory T cells, CD4+CD25- non-regulatory cells, CD4 and CD8 cells. Sequencing used immunoSEQ multiplex PCR; TCRdb keeps in-frame clones, though not all of them. The table records around 120,000 clones, almost 95% of them present only once. The study, taken as a whole, reports: Validation in larger populations is needed because few patients were studied.

CDR1 is MNHEY, CDR2 SMNVEV, per germline (reference sequence). This CDR3 region has 16 residues. V dropped 6 bases and J dropped 5; count of bases not matched to a gene: 6. Points on this clone: The antigen is unknown.

Sequencing used CD4+ T cells from blood. The rearrangement links TRBV27 to TRBJ2-1; 14 bases fit TRBD2. The origin of this receptor is a human donor in good health. The CDR3 protein is CASSRLAGGLDNEQFF. CDR3 sequence (DNA): TGTGCCAGCAGCAGACTAGCGGGGGGGCTAGACAATGAGCAGTTCTTC.